The 3 T cell receptor beta chains given below trace back to one sample, sequenced in a study of cytomegalovirus exposure and HLA in healthy donors. Researchers ran the PCR with 60 Vbeta and 13 Jbeta primers. Here immunoSEQ multiplex PCR was the method, and the copy in TCRdb shows in-frame clones only, minus some. The sample includes 220,000 or so clones, about 70% of them seen just once. Sequencing was performed on PBMCs. Source of these receptors: a woman in her thirties in good health and CMV-seronegative.

The V gene is TRBV5-8, the J gene TRBJ2-3, with 12 bases lining up with TRBD2. The CDR3 runs to 17 residues. Germline assignment: CDR1 SGHTS and CDR2 YDEGEE. V lost 0 bases, J lost 2 bases, and 4 bases stayed unmatched. The CDR3 reads CASSLGWTSGTTDTQYF. The CDR3 nucleotides read TGTGCCAGCAGCTTGGGTTGGACTAGCGGGACCACAGATACGCAGTATTTT.

This clone was counted a few times. At the DNA level, this CDR3 is encoded by other sequences in the same sample as well. This CDR3 is CASSLQGNTEAFF. DNA of the CDR3: TGCGCCAGCAGCTTACAGGGGAACACTGAAGCTTTCTTT. This chain joins TRBV5-1 and TRBJ1-1; tentative D call: TRBD1 (6 bases). The CDR3 is 13 amino acids. The V and J ends lost 2 bases and 1 base respectively, with 6 bases between them. Germline CDR1 and CDR2: SGHRS and YFSETQ.

V gene TRBV6-5 combines with J gene TRBJ2-7; TRBD1 matches at 9 bases. Germline V gives CDR1 MNHEY, CDR2 SVGAGI. With V trimmed by 5 bases and J by 4 bases, 9 bases remained unmatched. The CDR3 is 15 amino acids. CDR3 in DNA: TGTGCCAGCAGTCCCCCGGGACAGGGTAATTACGAGCAGTACTTC. As protein: CASSPPGQGNYEQYF.